This T cell receptor (beta chain) was recorded in a study of glioma-infiltrating T cells after dendritic cell vaccination. Study information: Glioblastoma patients came from Phase I and II dendritic cell vaccination trials.

Germline V gene data show CDR1 as MRHNA and CDR2 as SNTAGT. The CDR3 runs to 13 residues. V gave up 5 bases and J gave up 4 bases, with 11 bases separating them. This table comes from immunoSEQ multiplex PCR, and its TCRdb copy is limited to in-frame clones, with some not included. Among roughly 52,000 clones listed, roughly 87% were seen once. The sample here was blood, taken before dendritic cell vaccination. The origin of this receptor is a human donor with glioblastoma. The V and J genes are TRBV6-4 and TRBJ1-2, with D possibly TRBD1 on 6 matching bases. Here the CDR3 reads CASSFPDSYGYTF. The CDR3 nucleotides read TGTGCCAGCAGTTTTCCGGACAGCTATGGCTACACCTTC.